Listed below are T cell receptor beta chains from one sample, sequenced in a study of T cells after yellow fever vaccination. TCRdb redid the calling of the 5' RACE reads with MiXCR, one entry per CDR3 protein. The sample has just under 600,000 distinct CDR3 sequences; 13% are singletons. The sample in question was PBMCs, obtained on the day of the yellow fever booster vaccination. Source of these receptors: a man aged 30 to 45 who received the YFV17D yellow fever vaccine. Each CDR3 is given with its conserved first and last residue. A clone size is listed for some rows: how often the clone was seen (once, few, many), or a class if it is expanded.

V,J,size,CDR3
TRBV7-2,TRBJ2-3,NA,CASSQATWSLSDTQYF
TRBV5-5,TRBJ2-1,NA,CASSLHEGHEQFF
TRBV5-1,TRBJ2-1,few,CASELAGSSYNEQFF
TRBV9,TRBJ2-5,few,CASSVSNQETQYF
TRBV7-7,TRBJ2-1,once,CASSSGTGEWGEQFF
TRBV28,TRBJ2-7,NA,CASSILAGGPYEQYF
TRBV7-2,TRBJ2-7,few,CASSSEHYEQYF
TRBV20-1,TRBJ2-5,NA,CSASLREETQYF
TRBV5-1,TRBJ1-2,many,CASSLEPGNYGYTF
TRBV7-2,TRBJ2-3,many,CASSPLVGTQYF
TRBV5-6,TRBJ2-2,NA,CASRSRGVGTGELFF
TRBV7-6,TRBJ1-4,NA,CASSLFNEKLFF
TRBV5-5,TRBJ2-7,NA,CASTLRRVTYEQYF
TRBV3-1,TRBJ2-1,NA,CASSQGVLAGTEQFF
TRBV20-1,TRBJ2-4,NA,CSARHQNIQYF
TRBV7-9,TRBJ1-1,few,CASTVILEDTEAFF
TRBV19,TRBJ2-3,NA,CASSALGYTQYF
TRBV20-1,TRBJ2-1,NA,CSARSPIADSYNEQFF
TRBV9,TRBJ2-1,NA,CASSVYVAGGGSEQFF